This is a list of T cell receptor beta chains from one sample in a study of T cell changes during pregnancy in multiple sclerosis. Here immunoSEQ multiplex PCR was the method, and the copy in TCRdb shows in-frame clones only, minus some. Among tens of thousands of clones listed, around 90% were seen once. The input for sequencing was peripheral blood, taken in the first trimester of pregnancy. These receptors were taken from a female donor in good health, enrolled as a control in a pregnancy study. CDR3s include the opening cysteine and the closing phenylalanine or tryptophan. The order of the fields is clone size, V gene, D gene, CDR3 length, J gene, CDR3 protein, CDR3 DNA. D genes are given only for firm matches. The size entry is marked missing in some rows and otherwise reads once, few, many or a size class.

size: .; V: TRBV9; D: TRBD2; length: 16; J: TRBJ2-2; CDR3: CASSATPGLATGELFF; DNA: TGTGCCAGCAGCGCGACACCGGGACTAGCCACCGGGGAGCTGTTTTTT
size: .; V: TRBV11-2; D: TRBD1; length: 15; J: TRBJ1-4; CDR3: CASSPMTGGDEKLFF; DNA: TGTGCCAGCAGCCCAATGACAGGGGGCGATGAAAAACTGTTTTTT
size: .; V: TRBV27; D: .; length: 16; J: TRBJ2-1; CDR3: CASSSYLQSSYNEQFF; DNA: TGTGCCAGCAGTTCCTATCTACAGAGCTCCTACAATGAGCAGTTCTTC
size: .; V: TRBV9; D: TRBD2; length: 15; J: TRBJ2-1; CDR3: CASSGSGSSYNEQFF; DNA: TGTGCCAGCAGCGGGAGCGGGAGCTCCTACAATGAGCAGTTCTTC
size: .; V: TRBV7-9; D: TRBD1; length: 14; J: TRBJ2-5; CDR3: CASSLGTQGATQYF; DNA: TGTGCCAGCAGCTTAGGAACCCAGGGGGCGACCCAGTACTTC
size: .; V: TRBV11-2; D: .; length: 14; J: TRBJ1-1; CDR3: CASSFQSGGTGAFF; DNA: TGTGCCAGCAGCTTTCAATCTGGGGGGACCGGAGCTTTCTTT
size: .; V: TRBV7-8; D: TRBD1; length: 17; J: TRBJ1-6; CDR3: CASSPWTGGGGNSPLHF; DNA: TGTGCCAGCAGCCCCTGGACAGGGGGCGGTGGCAATTCACCCCTCCACTTT
size: .; V: TRBV7-6; D: TRBD1; length: 16; J: TRBJ1-4; CDR3: CASSRRQGATNEKLFF; DNA: TGTGCCAGCAGCCGTAGACAGGGAGCAACTAATGAAAAACTGTTTTTT
size: .; V: TRBV4-3; D: .; length: 14; J: TRBJ2-7; CDR3: CASSQSPGSYEQYF; DNA: TGCGCCAGCAGCCAAAGTCCAGGGTCCTACGAGCAGTACTTC
size: .; V: TRBV19; D: .; length: 17; J: TRBJ1-2; CDR3: CASSSEAFTVPNYGYTF; DNA: TGTGCCAGTAGTTCCGAGGCCTTCACGGTTCCCAACTATGGCTACACCTTC
size: .; V: TRBV27; D: .; length: 12; J: TRBJ2-2; CDR3: CASSGEAGELFF; DNA: TGTGCCAGCAGTGGGGAGGCCGGGGAGCTGTTTTTT
size: .; V: TRBV9; D: TRBD1; length: 15; J: TRBJ1-2; CDR3: CASSAPGQGIYGYTF; DNA: TGTGCCAGCAGCGCGCCGGGACAGGGAATCTATGGCTACACCTTC
size: .; V: TRBV19; D: TRBD1; length: 15; J: TRBJ1-2; CDR3: CASSINRGLNYGYTF; DNA: TGTGCCAGTAGTATCAACAGGGGACTTAACTATGGCTACACCTTC
size: .; V: TRBV27; D: .; length: 16; J: TRBJ1-3; CDR3: CASSRDAGTQRNTIYF; DNA: TGTGCCAGCAGTCGCGACGCCGGGACACAGAGAAACACCATATATTTT
size: few; V: TRBV7-9; D: .; length: 15; J: TRBJ1-1; CDR3: CASSLGRGPNTEAFF; DNA: TGTGCCAGCAGCTTAGGGCGGGGACCGAACACTGAAGCTTTCTTT
size: .; V: TRBV7-7; D: .; length: 14; J: TRBJ2-5; CDR3: CASSRGGARETQYF; DNA: TGTGCCAGCAGTAGAGGGGGGGCCCGAGAGACCCAGTACTTC
size: once; V: TRBV5-1; D: .; length: 14; J: TRBJ2-7; CDR3: CASSLAPGSDEQYF; DNA: TGCGCCAGCAGCTTGGCGCCCGGGAGCGACGAGCAGTACTTC
size: .; V: TRBV7-3; D: .; length: 13; J: TRBJ1-2; CDR3: CASSLGGKGGYTF; DNA: TGTGCCAGCAGCTTGGGGGGTAAGGGTGGCTACACCTTC
size: .; V: TRBV5-6; D: .; length: 14; J: TRBJ1-4; CDR3: CASTKDNRHEKLFF; DNA: TGTGCCAGCACCAAAGACAATCGGCATGAAAAACTGTTTTTT
size: .; V: TRBV12-2; D: .; length: 17; J: TRBJ1-1; CDR3: CASRLRSGGTRNTEAFF; DNA: TGTGCAAGTCGCTTAAGGTCCGGGGGAACTAGGAACACTGAAGCTTTCTTT
size: .; V: TRBV6-5; D: .; length: 14; J: TRBJ1-1; CDR3: CASRRPGENTEAFF; DNA: TGTGCCAGCAGGCGCCCAGGGGAGAACACTGAAGCTTTCTTT
size: .; V: TRBV6-5; D: .; length: 16; J: TRBJ1-3; CDR3: CASSYSTDSRRYTIYF; DNA: TGTGCCAGCAGTTACTCGACGGACAGCCGGAGATACACCATATATTTT
size: .; V: TRBV7-3; D: TRBD1; length: 15; J: TRBJ2-1; CDR3: CASSLYRGRYNEQFF; DNA: TGTGCCAGCAGCTTATACAGGGGAAGGTACAATGAGCAGTTCTTC
size: .; V: TRBV19; D: TRBD2; length: 15; J: TRBJ2-3; CDR3: CASSPGLAGTDTQYF; DNA: TGTGCCAGTAGTCCGGGACTAGCGGGCACAGATACGCAGTATTTT
size: .; V: TRBV6-5; D: .; length: 15; J: TRBJ1-3; CDR3: CASRQGLHSGNTIYF; DNA: TGTGCCAGCAGGCAGGGGCTCCACTCTGGAAACACCATATATTTT
size: .; V: TRBV15; D: .; length: 15; J: TRBJ2-5; CDR3: CATSSGNRGGETQYF; DNA: TGTGCCACCAGCAGTGGGAATCGGGGAGGAGAGACCCAGTACTTC
size: .; V: TRBV2; D: .; length: 14; J: TRBJ1-2; CDR3: CASSVLVEDYGYTF; DNA: TGTGCCAGCAGTGTCCTGGTCGAGGACTATGGCTACACCTTC
size: .; V: TRBV28; D: TRBD1; length: 14; J: TRBJ1-6; CDR3: CASRRQGKNSPLHF; DNA: TGTGCCAGCAGGAGACAGGGGAAGAATTCACCCCTCCACTTT
size: .; V: TRBV19; D: .; length: 16; J: TRBJ2-3; CDR3: CASHPNGRGHTDTQYF; DNA: TGTGCCAGTCATCCCAATGGCAGGGGTCACACAGATACGCAGTATTTT